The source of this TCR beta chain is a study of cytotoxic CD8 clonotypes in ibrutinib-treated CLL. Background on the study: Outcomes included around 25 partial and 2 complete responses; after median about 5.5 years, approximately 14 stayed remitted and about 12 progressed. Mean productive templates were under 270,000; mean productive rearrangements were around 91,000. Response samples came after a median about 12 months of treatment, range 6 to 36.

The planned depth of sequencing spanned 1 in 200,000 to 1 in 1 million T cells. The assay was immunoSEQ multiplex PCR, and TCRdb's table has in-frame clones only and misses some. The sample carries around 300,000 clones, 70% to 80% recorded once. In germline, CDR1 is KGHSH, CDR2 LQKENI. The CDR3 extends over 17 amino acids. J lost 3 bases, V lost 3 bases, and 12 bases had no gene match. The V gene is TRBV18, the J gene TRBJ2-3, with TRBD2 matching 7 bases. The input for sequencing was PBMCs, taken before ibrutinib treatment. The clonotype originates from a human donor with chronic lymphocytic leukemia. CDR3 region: CASSPLMGGPRTDTQYF. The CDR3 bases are TGTGCCAGCTCACCTCTAATGGGAGGGCCAAGGACAGATACGCAGTATTTT. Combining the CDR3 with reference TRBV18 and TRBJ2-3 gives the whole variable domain NAGVMQNPRHLVRRRGQEARLRCSPMKGHSHVYWYRQLPEEGLKFMVYLQKENIIDESGMPKERFSAEFPKEGPSILRIQQVVRGDSAAYFCASSPLMGGPRTDTQYFGPGTRLTVL.